Below, one TCR beta chain is given with its context. This receptor's antigen is unknown. No base-level quality is on record; no much larger clone is a single base apart. These data belong to a study of shared clonotypes between healthy human individuals (dated by TCRdb to 2018 to 2020). About the investigation overall: Three men and two women, aged 18 to 49 years, made up the cohort. Per donor, three plates each were used for CD4 naive and CD4 memory, two for CD8 naive, and one for CD8 memory. To estimate repertoire size and how much clonotype sharing occurs between individuals, the study deeply sequenced the blood TCR repertoires of five healthy adults. Different laboratories and diverse techniques were used to prepare libraries and sequence TCR repertoires, to increase sequencing depth and limit assay-specific biases. Per donor, leukapheresis produced somewhere between about 0.85 and 10 billion PBMCs.

The study at large found these results: The genetic and exposure-history diversity represented was limited by the small number of donors. Compared with non-shared clonotypes, clonotypes shared by all four sorted-subset donors had higher generation probabilities. Pairwise subsampling led to the expectation that sequencing depth would affect the degree of clonotype sharing among donors. Sampling was limited to blood, and TCR repertoires in tissue likely differ from TCR repertoires in blood. Naive subsets generally had larger estimated clonotype richness than memory subsets did. Rarefaction of sorted-subset datasets indicated incomplete sequencing despite the large sequencing depth. Sharing across a few donors was observed for around 4.8% of naive CD4, less than 4% of naive CD8, 2% to 2.5% of memory CD4, and less than 0.45% of memory CD8 clonotypes.

TCR CDR3 regions were amplified from genomic DNA by multiplex PCR using the deep immunoSEQ assay. Extracted genomic DNA from each cell subset was spread evenly across all wells of several immunoSEQ 96-well plates, with each plate serving as a replicate. For sorted subsets, each replicate PCR was loaded with about 0.2 ug genomic DNA, equivalent to about 30,000 T cell genomes. Purified libraries were quantified with a Qubit 3.0 fluorometer, sized on a Bioanalyzer 2100, and re-quantified with the KAPA Library Quantification kit. Every immunoSEQ 96-well plate was sequenced on a separate single-read 150-cycle Illumina NextSeq 550 flow cell. Processing in the source paper ran as follows. The immunoSEQ output contained only junctional sequences without quality scores, so filtering could not match that applied to full-length reads. Sequences were annotated with PyIR, a Python wrapper for IgBLAST v1.9, and V/J genes and CDR3 were assigned using IMGT germline references. Reads were removed for weak V/J assignments (E-value above 1e-6), missing CDR3, stop codons, out-of-frame junctions, or ambiguous translated residues. A V3J clonotype was defined by an identical inferred V gene, J gene, and CDR3 amino acid sequence. The percentage overlap between two repertoires was calculated by dividing the number of shared unique clonotypes by the size of the smaller repertoire. RTK rarefaction, the Chao1 estimator, and Recon v2.1 estimates of unobserved clonotypes were used to assess repertoire richness. Generation probabilities were computed with OLGA for all TCRbeta clonotypes obtained by the gDNA method from several donors. The table was pulled from immuneACCESS by TCRdb, which kept in-frame rearrangements only. Such tables lose some clones; where checked, under half of the loss comes from unresolved V genes, and the rest has no known cause. That table furnishes V, J and clone size, whereas the DNA furnished D and trimming. This sample holds about 610,000 clones; about 96% were observed only once. About 0.11% of the sample is held by the ten biggest clonotypes.

CD8 naive samples consisted of CD45RO-negative cells that were positively selected for CCR7, yielding a CD45RA+CCR7+ population without TemRA cells. Healthy HIV-negative adults with no recently reported acute infections or vaccinations were included as donors. Every donor was a Caucasian adult residing in Nashville, Tennessee, USA. Blood was collected by leukapheresis, and PBMCs were isolated by Ficoll-Histopaque density gradient centrifugation and then cryopreserved in liquid nitrogen vapor phase. Analytical flow cytometry was used to check the purity and quantity of each magnetically sorted T cell population. Genomic DNA was isolated from every sorted fraction and measured by UV absorbance on a Nanodrop 2000c. The CDR3 numbers 14 residues from cysteine through phenylalanine. The retained sequence is limited to the CDR3, 42 bases, with the frame set at the first base. Between the V and J ends, shortened by 6 bases and 3 bases respectively, the junction contains 14 bases. The CDR1 and CDR2 encoded by the germline V gene are MDHEN and SYDVKM.

The sequenced sample was naive CD8+ T cells sorted from blood. The sample's cell subset or site label is to be understood as: CD45RA+CCR7+. The receptor was derived from a woman between 25 and 40 years old in good health. Recombination joined TRBV28 with TRBJ1-2, with no D gene named confidently. CDR3 region: CASRLGSMDYGYTF. The nucleotide sequence reads TGTGCCAGCAGACTTGGATCAATGGACTATGGCTACACCTTC.